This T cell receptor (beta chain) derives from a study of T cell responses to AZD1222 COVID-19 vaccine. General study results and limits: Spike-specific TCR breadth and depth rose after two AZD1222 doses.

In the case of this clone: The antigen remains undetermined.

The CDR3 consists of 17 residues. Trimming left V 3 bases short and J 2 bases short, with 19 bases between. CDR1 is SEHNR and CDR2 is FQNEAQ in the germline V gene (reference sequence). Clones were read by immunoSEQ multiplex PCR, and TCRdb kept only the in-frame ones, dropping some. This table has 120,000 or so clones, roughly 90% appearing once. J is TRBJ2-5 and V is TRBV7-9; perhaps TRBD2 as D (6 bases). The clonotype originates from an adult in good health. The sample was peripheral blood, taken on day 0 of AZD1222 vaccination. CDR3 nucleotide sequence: TGTGCCAGCAGCTTCCCTTTTCGGCGGAGGGGACAAGAGACCCAGTACTTC. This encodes CASSFPFRRRGQETQYF.